The clone carrying this TCR beta chain was counted a few times. As yet, its antigen is unknown. A universal primer site was created by template switching, with the cDNA bearing unique molecular identifiers. Each CDR3 protein is one row after TCRdb ran MiXCR on the 5' RACE reads. Of a few hundred thousand distinct CDR3 sequences listed, 10% to 15% are singletons. The CDR3 spans 17 residues. V trimming: 4 bases; J trimming: 2 bases; junction bases outside the gene matches: 12. Per germline, CDR1 SQVTM and CDR2 ANQGSEA. The sample comes from a study of identical twins. General study points: Out-of-frame TCR alpha sharing in monozygotic twins exceeded recombination model predictions. For zero-insertion analyses, partial confounding could come from invariant MAIT and iNKT cells. The abundant beta clonotypes from cord blood had fewer insertions, and memory repertoires had none of this.

Another study also made use of these data, one on yellow fever vaccine responses in identical twins.

The source is a woman between 18 and 29 years old in good health. The chain uses TRBV29-1 and TRBJ2-7, with TRBD1 matching over 12 bases. Source material: CD8+ T cells sorted from blood. CDR3 in DNA: TGCAGCGTTGTCATTTACGCCGGGACAGGGGGCCCCTACGAGCAGTACGTC. Protein sequence: CSVVIYAGTGGPYEQYV.